The clone carrying this T cell receptor (beta chain) came up once. Its specificity is not known. One junction end does not reproduce the germline sequence, and a read error may be involved. The CDR3 runs to 14 residues. CDR1 is DFQATT and CDR2 is SNEGSKA in the germline V gene (reference sequence). This entry belongs to a study of CD8+CD57+ T cells in acquired aplastic anemia. Study overall: On average, sorted CD4+ and CD8+ cells gave roughly 3 ug of DNA.

Sequencing involved patients with CD8+CD57+ cell expansion previously shown by flow cytometry. It was genomic DNA that served as the template for profiling TCR beta VDJ and CDR3. TCRdb ran MiXCR on the reads and lists one entry per CDR3 protein. The sample has around 120,000 distinct CDR3 sequences; almost 40% are singletons. Study conclusions and caveats: Simpson's diversity of CD8+ cells was not significantly different in patients compared with controls. About 28 sequences, all CD8+ CDR3, were shared between patients and controls.

The source of this sequence is a human donor with aplastic anemia. The V and J genes are TRBV20-1 and TRBJ2-2; D is uncertain. Sample: sorted CD4+, CD8+, or CD8+CD57+ T cells (not recorded which) from PBMCs. This chain's CDR3 is CSARDPSNTGELFF. For the CDR3, the DNA is TGCAGTGCCAGAGACCCTTCTAACACCGGGGAGCTGTTTTTT.